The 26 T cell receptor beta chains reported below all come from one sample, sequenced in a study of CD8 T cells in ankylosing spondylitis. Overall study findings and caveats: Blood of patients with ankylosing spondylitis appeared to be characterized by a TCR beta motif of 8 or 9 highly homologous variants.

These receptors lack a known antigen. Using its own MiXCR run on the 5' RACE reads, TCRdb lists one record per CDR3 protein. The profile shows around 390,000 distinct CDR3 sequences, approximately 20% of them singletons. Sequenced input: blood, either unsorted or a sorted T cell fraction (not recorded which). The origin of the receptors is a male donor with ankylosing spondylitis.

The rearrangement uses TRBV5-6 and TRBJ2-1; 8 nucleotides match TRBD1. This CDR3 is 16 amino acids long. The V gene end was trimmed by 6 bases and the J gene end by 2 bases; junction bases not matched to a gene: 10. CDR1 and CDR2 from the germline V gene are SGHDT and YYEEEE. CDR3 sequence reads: CASIPLRTGPYNEQFF. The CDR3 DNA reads TGTGCCAGCATTCCCCTCAGGACAGGGCCCTACAATGAGCAGTTCTTC.

The CDR3 DNA reads TGTGCCAGCAGCGCCGGGACTAGCGGCACAGATACGCAGTATTTT. Its protein product is CASSAGTSGTDTQYF. The rearrangement uses TRBV3-1 and TRBJ2-3; 10 bases are a match to TRBD2. The germline V gene encodes CDR1 LGHDT and CDR2 YNNKEL (reference sequence). The CDR3 runs to 15 residues. Unmatched junction bases numbered 3, after V lost 5 bases and J lost 1 base.

As DNA, the CDR3 is TGCAGCGTCGTTAGCGGCTACGAGCAGTACTTC. It encodes CSVVSGYEQYF. This chain links TRBV29-1 with TRBJ2-7; TRBD2 is a possible D gene (6 bases). CDR3 length: 11 amino acids. Trimming removed 6 bases from V and 3 bases from J, with 9 bases in between. CDR1 and CDR2 (germline): SQVTM, ANQGSEA.

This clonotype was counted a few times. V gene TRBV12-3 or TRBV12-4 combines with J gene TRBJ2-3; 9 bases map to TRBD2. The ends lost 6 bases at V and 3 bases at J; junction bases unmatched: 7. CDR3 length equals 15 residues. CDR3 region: CASSRGLASTDTQYF. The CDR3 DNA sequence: TGTGCCAGCAGCCGGGGACTAGCTAGTACAGATACGCAGTATTTT.

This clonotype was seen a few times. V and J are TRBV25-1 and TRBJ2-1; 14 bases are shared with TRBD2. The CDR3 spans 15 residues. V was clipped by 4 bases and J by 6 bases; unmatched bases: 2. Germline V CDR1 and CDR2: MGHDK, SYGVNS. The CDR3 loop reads CASSVGLAGVNEQFF. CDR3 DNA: TGTGCCAGCAGTGTGGGACTAGCGGGAGTCAATGAGCAGTTCTTC.

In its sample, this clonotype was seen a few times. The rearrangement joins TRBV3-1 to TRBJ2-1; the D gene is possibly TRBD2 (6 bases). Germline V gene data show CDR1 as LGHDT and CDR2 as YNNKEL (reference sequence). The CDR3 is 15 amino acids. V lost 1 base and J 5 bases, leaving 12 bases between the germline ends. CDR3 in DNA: TGTGCCAGCAGCCAAGGTCCCAGGGAGGACAATGAGCAGTTCTTC. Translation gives CASSQGPREDNEQFF.

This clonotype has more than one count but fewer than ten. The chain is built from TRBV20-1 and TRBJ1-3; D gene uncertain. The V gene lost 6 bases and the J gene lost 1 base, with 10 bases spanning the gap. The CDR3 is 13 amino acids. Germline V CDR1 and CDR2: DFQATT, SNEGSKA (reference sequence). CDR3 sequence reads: CSASQQSGNTIYF. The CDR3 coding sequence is TGCAGTGCATCCCAACAGTCTGGAAACACCATATATTTT.

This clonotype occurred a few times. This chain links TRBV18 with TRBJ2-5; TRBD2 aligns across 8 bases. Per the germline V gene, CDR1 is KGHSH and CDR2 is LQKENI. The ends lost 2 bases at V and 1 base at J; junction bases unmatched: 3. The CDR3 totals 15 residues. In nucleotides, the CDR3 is TGTGCCAGCTCACCATTAGCGGGACTCCAAGAGACCCAGTACTTC. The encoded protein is CASSPLAGLQETQYF.

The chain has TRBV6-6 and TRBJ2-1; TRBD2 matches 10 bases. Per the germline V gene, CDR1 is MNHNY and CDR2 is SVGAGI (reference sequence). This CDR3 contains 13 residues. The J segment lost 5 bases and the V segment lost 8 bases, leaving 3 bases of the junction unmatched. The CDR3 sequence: CASGTSGNNEQFF. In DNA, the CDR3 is TGTGCCAGCGGAACTAGCGGGAACAATGAGCAGTTCTTC.

As DNA, the CDR3 is TGTGCCAGCAGCTTAGGAGCTCCCGATGGGACAGATACGCAGTATTTT. Encoded protein: CASSLGAPDGTDTQYF. The chain recombines TRBV7-6 with TRBJ2-3; no definite D call. V lost 1 base and J lost 3, with 14 bases in between. There are 16 residues in the CDR3. The germline V gene encodes CDR1 SGHVS and CDR2 FNYEAQ.

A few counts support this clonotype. DNA of the CDR3: TGCGCCAGCAGCTTGGCCGCGGCAGGTAACACTGAAGCTTTCTTT. Translation gives CASSLAAAGNTEAFF. This sequence joins TRBV5-1 and TRBJ1-1, with D unclear. Germline V gene data show CDR1 as SGHRS and CDR2 as YFSETQ. The CDR3 runs to 15 residues. Trimming stripped 0 bases from V and 2 bases from J, with 11 bases between.

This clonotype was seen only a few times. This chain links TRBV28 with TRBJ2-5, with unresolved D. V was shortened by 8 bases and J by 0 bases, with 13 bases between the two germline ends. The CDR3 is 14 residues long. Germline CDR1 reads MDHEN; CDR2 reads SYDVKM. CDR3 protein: CASYPARYQETQYF. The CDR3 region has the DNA TGTGCCAGCTATCCAGCGAGATACCAAGAGACCCAGTACTTC.

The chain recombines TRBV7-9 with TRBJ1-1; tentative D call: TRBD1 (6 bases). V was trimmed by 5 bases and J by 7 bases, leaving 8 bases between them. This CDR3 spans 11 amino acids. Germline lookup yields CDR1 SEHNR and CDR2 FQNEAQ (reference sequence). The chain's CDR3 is CASSQDSEAFF. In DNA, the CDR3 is TGTGCCAGCAGCCAGGACAGTGAAGCTTTCTTT.

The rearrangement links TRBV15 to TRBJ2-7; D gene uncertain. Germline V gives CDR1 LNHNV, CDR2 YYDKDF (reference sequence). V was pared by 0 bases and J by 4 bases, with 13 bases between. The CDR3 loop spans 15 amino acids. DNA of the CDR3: TGTGCCACCAGCAGAGATGATCGTCCGTATTACGAGCAGTACTTC. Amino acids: CATSRDDRPYYEQYF.

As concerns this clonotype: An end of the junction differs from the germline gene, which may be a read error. The CDR3 nucleotides are TGTGCTAGCAGCTTAGAAGCTAGCGGGAGTTCCGAGCAGTACTTC. This codes for CASSLEASGSSEQYF. The rearrangement uses TRBV7-2 and TRBJ2-7; TRBD2 matches 10 bases. The CDR3 length is 15 residues. Per germline, CDR1 SGHTA and CDR2 FQGNSA.

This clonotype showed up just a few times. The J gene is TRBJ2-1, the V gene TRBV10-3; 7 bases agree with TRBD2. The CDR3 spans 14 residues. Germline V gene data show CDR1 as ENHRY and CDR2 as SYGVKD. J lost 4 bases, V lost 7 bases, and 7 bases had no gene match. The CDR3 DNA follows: TGTGCCATCACCCGAAGCGGGGAATACAATGAGCAGTTCTTC. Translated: CAITRSGEYNEQFF.

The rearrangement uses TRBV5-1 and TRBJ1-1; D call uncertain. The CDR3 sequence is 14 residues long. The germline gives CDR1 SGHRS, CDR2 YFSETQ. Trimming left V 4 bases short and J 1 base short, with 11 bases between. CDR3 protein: CASSLLEGNTEAFF. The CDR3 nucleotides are TGCGCCAGCAGCCTCTTAGAGGGGAACACTGAAGCTTTCTTT.

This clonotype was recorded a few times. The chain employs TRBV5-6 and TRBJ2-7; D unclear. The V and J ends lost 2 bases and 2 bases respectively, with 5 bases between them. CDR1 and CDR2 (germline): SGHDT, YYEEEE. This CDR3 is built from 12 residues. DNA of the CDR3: TGTGCCAGCAGCTTTATAACCTACGAGCAGTACTTC. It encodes CASSFITYEQYF.

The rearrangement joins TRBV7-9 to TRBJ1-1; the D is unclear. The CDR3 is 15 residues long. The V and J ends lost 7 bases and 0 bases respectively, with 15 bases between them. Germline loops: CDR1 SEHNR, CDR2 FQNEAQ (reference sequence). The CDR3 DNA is TGTGCCAGCACCGAGACCAACAATATGAACACTGAAGCTTTCTTT. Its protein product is CASTETNNMNTEAFF. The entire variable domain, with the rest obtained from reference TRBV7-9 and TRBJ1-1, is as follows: DTGVSQNPRHKITKRGQNVTFRCDPISEHNRLYWYRQTLGQGPEFLTYFQNEAQLEKSRLLSDRFSAERPKGSFSTLEIQRTEQGDSAMYLCASTETNNMNTEAFFGQGTRLTVV.

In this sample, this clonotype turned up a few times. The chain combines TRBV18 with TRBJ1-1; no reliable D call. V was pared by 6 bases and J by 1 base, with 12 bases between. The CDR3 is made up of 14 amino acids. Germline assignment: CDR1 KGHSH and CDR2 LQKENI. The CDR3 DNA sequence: TGTGCCAGCTCGCGTATAAATGAGAACACTGAAGCTTTCTTT. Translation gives CASSRINENTEAFF.

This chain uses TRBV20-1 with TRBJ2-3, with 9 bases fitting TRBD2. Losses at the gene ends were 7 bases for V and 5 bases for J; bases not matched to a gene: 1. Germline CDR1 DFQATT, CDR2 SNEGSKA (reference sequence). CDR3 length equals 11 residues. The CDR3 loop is CSDSGRDTQYF. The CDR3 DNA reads TGCAGTGATAGCGGGAGAGATACGCAGTATTTT.

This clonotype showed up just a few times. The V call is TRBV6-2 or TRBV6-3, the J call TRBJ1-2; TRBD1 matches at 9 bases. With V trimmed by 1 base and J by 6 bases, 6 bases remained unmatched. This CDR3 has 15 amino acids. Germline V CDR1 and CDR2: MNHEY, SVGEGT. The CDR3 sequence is CASSYYRGPVDGYTF. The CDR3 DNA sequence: TGTGCCAGCAGTTACTACAGGGGGCCGGTGGATGGCTACACCTTC.

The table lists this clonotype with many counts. The CDR3 DNA follows: TGTGCCAGCAGCCTGAGGAGGGCCGCAAGGCACAATGAGCAGTTCTTC. Translating gives CASSLRRAARHNEQFF. The chain has TRBV14 and TRBJ2-1; a possible D gene is TRBD2 (6 bases). Germline loops: CDR1 SGHDN, CDR2 FVKESK. The CDR3 is 16 amino acids. The V gene lost 4 bases and the J gene lost 5 bases, with 18 bases spanning the gap.

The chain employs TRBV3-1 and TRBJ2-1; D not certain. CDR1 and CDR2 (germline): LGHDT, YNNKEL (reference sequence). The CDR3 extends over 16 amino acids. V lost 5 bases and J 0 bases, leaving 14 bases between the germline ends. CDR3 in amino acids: CASSTHAARSYNEQFF. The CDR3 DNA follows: TGTGCCAGCAGCACACACGCGGCCCGCTCCTACAATGAGCAGTTCTTC.

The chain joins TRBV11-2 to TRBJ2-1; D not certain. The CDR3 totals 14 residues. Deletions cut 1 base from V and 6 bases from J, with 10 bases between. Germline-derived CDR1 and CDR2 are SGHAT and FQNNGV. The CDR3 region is CASSLGFTGNEQFF. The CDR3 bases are TGTGCCAGCAGCTTAGGTTTTACCGGCAATGAGCAGTTCTTC.

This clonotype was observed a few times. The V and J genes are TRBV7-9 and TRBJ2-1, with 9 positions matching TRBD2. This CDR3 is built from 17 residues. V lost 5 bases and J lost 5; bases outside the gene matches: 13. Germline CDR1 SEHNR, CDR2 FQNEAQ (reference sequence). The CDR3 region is CASSRSASSGEDNEQFF. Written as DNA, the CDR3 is TGTGCCAGCAGCCGTAGTGCCTCTAGCGGGGAAGACAATGAGCAGTTCTTC.